This record looks at one T cell receptor (beta chain) sequence and its context. This specimen comes from a study of blood T cell repertoires in COVID-19. Study summary: Samples representing acute and convalescent COVID-19 were sourced from the United States, Italy and Spain. PBMCs, B-cell-depleted T cells, or T cells were the source of the cDNA or gDNA that made up the material.

Produced via immunoSEQ multiplex PCR; TCRdb's table is partial and in-frame only. The sample contains about 180,000 clones, 60% to 80% of which appear only once. Participants, about 18 to 90 years old, spanned around 25 US areas. People in the exposed group encountered a COVID-19 case within 2 weeks before entering the study. This CDR3 contains 15 residues. The V and J ends lost 0 bases and 1 base respectively, with 7 bases between them. Germline CDR1 and CDR2: MNHEY and SMNVEV (reference sequence). This TCR was recovered from a man between 60 and 70 years old who had been exposed to COVID-19. The sample comprised PBMCs or T cells enriched from blood (not recorded which). The chain joins TRBV27 to TRBJ2-1, with TRBD2 as a possible D gene (5 bases). The CDR3 reads CASSLSGESYNEQFF. The CDR3 nucleotides read TGTGCCAGCAGTTTATCCGGGGAATCCTACAATGAGCAGTTCTTC.